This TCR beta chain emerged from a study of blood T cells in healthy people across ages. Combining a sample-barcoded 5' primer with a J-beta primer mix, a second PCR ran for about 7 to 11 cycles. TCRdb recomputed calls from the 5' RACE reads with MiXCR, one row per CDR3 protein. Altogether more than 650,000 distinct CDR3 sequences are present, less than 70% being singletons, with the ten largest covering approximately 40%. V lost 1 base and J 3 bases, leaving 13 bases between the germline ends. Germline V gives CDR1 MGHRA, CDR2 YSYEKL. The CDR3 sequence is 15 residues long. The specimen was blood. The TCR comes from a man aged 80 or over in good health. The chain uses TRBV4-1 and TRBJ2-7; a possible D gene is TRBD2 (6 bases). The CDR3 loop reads CASSQVLGTDYEQYF. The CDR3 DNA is TGCGCCAGCAGCCAAGTATTGGGGACTGACTACGAGCAGTACTTC.